The 14 T cell receptor beta chains below were found in one sample sequenced in a study of T and B cells in COVID-19 patients. Multiplex PCR with BIOMED2 TRB-A/B primer pools amplified TRB rearrangements. A single record per CDR3 protein comes from TCRdb applying MiXCR to the multiplex PCR reads. The data show 4,000 to 4,500 distinct CDR3 sequences, 27% seen once. Blood genomic DNA input for TRB amplification was about 220-500 ng. Material: blood. Receptor source: a human donor with active COVID-19. The donor label of this sample is uncertain.

This clonotype was seen a handful of times. J is TRBJ2-1 and V is TRBV10-3; TRBD2 matches at 8 bases. The CDR3 has 12 amino acids. The germline V gene encodes CDR1 ENHRY and CDR2 SYGVKD. V shed 0 bases and J 15 bases; nucleotides not matched to a gene: 4. The CDR3 spells CAISESTSDRFF. In DNA form, the CDR3 reads TGTGCCATCAGTGAGTCGACTAGCGACCGGTTCTTC.

This clonotype was counted many times. This chain connects TRBV7-9 to TRBJ2-3; 7 bases fit TRBD1. V gave up 7 bases and J gave up 0 bases; unmatched junction bases: 4. The CDR3 is 14 residues long. Germline CDR1 SEHNR, CDR2 FQNEAQ (reference sequence). The CDR3 DNA reads TGTGCCAGCAACCCGACAGGGAGCACAGATACGCAGTATTTT. This gives the protein CASNPTGSTDTQYF.

As regards this clonotype: A read error may explain this, as a much larger clone is one base away. This sequence joins TRBV6-5 and TRBJ1-2; 8 positions agree with TRBD1. Germline trimming cut 4 bases from V and 6 bases from J; bases unmatched to any gene: 7. CDR1 is MNHEY and CDR2 is SVGAGI in the germline V gene. This CDR3 is built from 14 residues. The CDR3 coding sequence is TGTGCCAGCAGTTTCCTTGACAGGGGTCATGGCTACACCTTC. Amino acid sequence: CASSFLDRGHGYTF.

This chain joins TRBV21-1 and TRBJ2-7; the table's TRBD2 call for D was not verified on the DNA. TRBV21-1 is marked as a pseudogene. The CDR3 covers 14 residues. CDR3 loop: CASSPGGGAYEQYF. CDR3 DNA sequence: TGTGCCAGCAGCCCGGGGGGGGGAGCCTACGAGCAGTACTTC.

In its sample, this clonotype ranks as large. The J gene is TRBJ2-7, the V gene TRBV15, with D possibly being TRBD1 or TRBD2 (5 bases each). Germline values: CDR1 LNHNV, CDR2 YYDKDF (reference sequence). Trimming stripped 5 bases from V and 2 bases from J, with 16 bases between. This CDR3 has 15 amino acids. The CDR3 protein is CATSEETDGTYEQYF. The CDR3 DNA is TGTGCCACCAGCGAAGAGACAGACGGGACCTACGAGCAGTACTTC.

In this sample, this clonotype is medium-sized. The V and J genes are TRBV6-2 or TRBV6-3 and TRBJ2-1, with 10 bases aligning to TRBD2. The J segment lost 4 bases and the V segment lost 6 bases, leaving 6 bases of the junction unmatched. This CDR3 is built from 15 residues. Germline V CDR1 and CDR2: MNHEY, SVGEGT. The chain's CDR3 is CASSRLAGGYNEQFF. CDR3 coding DNA: TGTGCCAGCAGCCGACTAGCGGGCGGATACAATGAGCAGTTCTTC.

This clonotype is medium-sized by share. The chain links TRBV27 to TRBJ2-7, with D uncertain. The ends were cut back, 5 bases at V and 0 bases at J, with 14 bases in the middle. Looked up from germline, CDR1 is MNHEY and CDR2 is SMNVEV (reference sequence). This CDR3 comprises 15 residues. The CDR3 region has the DNA TGTGCCAGCAGTCCTTCCCCCATCAGCTCCTACGAGCAGTACTTC. It codes for CASSPSPISSYEQYF.

This clonotype was seen at least ten times. The rearrangement links TRBV6-1 to TRBJ2-7; weak D call: TRBD2 (6 bases). Per the germline V gene, CDR1 is MNHNS and CDR2 is SASEGT. Deletions cut 11 bases from V and 2 bases from J, with 22 bases between. The CDR3 runs to 15 residues. In nucleotides, the CDR3 is TGTGCCTGCCAGAGCCCCGAAACGGGAGCCTACGAGCAGTACTTC. Translation gives CACQSPETGAYEQYF.

This clonotype is categorized as medium-sized. The rearrangement joins TRBV5-5 to TRBJ1-5; no definite D call. Germline V gene lookup returns CDR1 SGHKS and CDR2 YYEKEE (reference sequence). CDR3 length equals 14 residues. Trimming shortened V by 0 bases and J by 4 bases, and 8 bases separated the two germline ends. CDR3 loop: CASSLAVANQPQHF. The CDR3 nucleotides are TGTGCCAGCAGCTTGGCCGTCGCGAATCAGCCCCAGCATTTT.

This clonotype is medium-sized (0.01 to 0.1%) within its sample. This sequence joins TRBV29-1 and TRBJ2-7, with TRBD1 matching over 9 bases. The CDR3 is made up of 14 amino acids. V shed 5 bases, J shed 6 bases, and the junction held 11 bases outside the gene matches. CDR1 SQVTM and CDR2 ANQGSEA come from the germline V gene. The CDR3 protein is CSVRTGDRGIEQYF. In DNA, the CDR3 is TGCAGCGTTCGAACAGGTGACAGGGGGATCGAGCAGTACTTC.

In its sample, this clonotype was seen a few times. The chain carries TRBV6-5 and TRBJ2-5, with 7 bases identical to TRBD1. V lost 6 bases to trimming and J lost 3 bases; unmatched junction nucleotides: 4. The CDR3 consists of 13 residues. Germline CDR1 is MNHEY and CDR2 is SVGAGI. CDR3 residues: CASSPDRKETQYF. The CDR3 nucleotides are TGTGCCAGCAGCCCGGACAGGAAAGAGACCCAGTACTTC.

The genes are TRBV7-2 and TRBJ2-3, with 11 bases fitting TRBD2. Trimming removed 6 bases from V and 5 bases from J; junction bases left unmatched: 10. Per the germline V gene, CDR1 is SGHTA and CDR2 is FQGNSA. The CDR3 loop spans 16 amino acids. The CDR3 here is CASSWSSGGVEDTQYF. CDR3 in DNA: TGTGCCAGCAGTTGGAGTAGCGGGGGGGTCGAAGATACGCAGTATTTT.

The V gene is TRBV6-1, the J gene TRBJ1-1, with 8 bases matching TRBD1. The germline V gene has CDR1 MNHNS and CDR2 SASEGT. CDR3 length: 14 residues. The trim removed 6 bases at V and 1 base at J, leaving 4 bases unmatched. The CDR3 sequence: CASSPGQANTEAFF. The CDR3 nucleotides are TGTGCCAGCAGCCCGGGACAGGCGAACACTGAAGCTTTCTTT.

The V and J genes are TRBV11-1 and TRBJ1-2, with 10 nucleotides matching TRBD1. Germline CDR1 reads SGHAT; CDR2 reads FQDESV (reference sequence). The J segment lost 6 bases and the V segment lost 4 bases, leaving 11 bases of the junction unmatched. The CDR3 extends over 16 amino acids. CDR3 protein: CASSSYAGQGVNGYTF. As DNA, the CDR3 is TGTGCCAGCAGCTCCTACGCTGGACAGGGGGTTAATGGCTACACCTTC.